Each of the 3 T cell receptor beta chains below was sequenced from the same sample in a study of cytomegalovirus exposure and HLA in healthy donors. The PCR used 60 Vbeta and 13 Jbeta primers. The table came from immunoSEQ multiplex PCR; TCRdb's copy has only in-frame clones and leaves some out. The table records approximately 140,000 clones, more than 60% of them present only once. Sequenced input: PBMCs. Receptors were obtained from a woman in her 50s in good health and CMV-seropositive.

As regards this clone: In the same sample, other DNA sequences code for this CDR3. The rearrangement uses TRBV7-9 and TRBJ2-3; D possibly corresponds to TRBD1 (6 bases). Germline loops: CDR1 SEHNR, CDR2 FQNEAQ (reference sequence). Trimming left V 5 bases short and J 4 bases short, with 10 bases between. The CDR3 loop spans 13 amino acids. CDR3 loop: CASSLGQSDTQYF. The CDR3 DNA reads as TGTGCCAGCAGCCTCGGACAGTCAGATACGCAGTATTTT.

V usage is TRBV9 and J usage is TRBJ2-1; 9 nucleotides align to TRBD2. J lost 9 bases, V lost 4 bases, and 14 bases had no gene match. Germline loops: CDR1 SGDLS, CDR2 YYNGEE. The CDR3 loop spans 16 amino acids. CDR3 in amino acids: CASSFRPGGGGGEQFF. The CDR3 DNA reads TGTGCCAGCAGCTTCCGGCCGGGAGGCGGGGGGGGTGAGCAGTTCTTC.

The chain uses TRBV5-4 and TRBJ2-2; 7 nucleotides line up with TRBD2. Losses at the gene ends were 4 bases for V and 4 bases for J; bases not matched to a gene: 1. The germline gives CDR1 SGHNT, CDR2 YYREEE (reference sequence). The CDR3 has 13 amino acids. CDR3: CASSREATGELFF. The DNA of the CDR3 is TGTGCCAGCAGCCGGGAGGCCACCGGGGAGCTGTTTTTT.